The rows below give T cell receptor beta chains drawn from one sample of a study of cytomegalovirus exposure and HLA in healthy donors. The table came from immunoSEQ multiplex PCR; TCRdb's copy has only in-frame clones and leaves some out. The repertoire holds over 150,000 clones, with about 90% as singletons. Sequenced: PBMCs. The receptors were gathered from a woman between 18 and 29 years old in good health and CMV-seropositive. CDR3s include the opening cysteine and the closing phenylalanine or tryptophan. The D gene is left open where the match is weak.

CASSQDISTGRGGYTF TRBD1 TRBJ1-2 TRBV4-3
CASSFNRDRDTTITNYGYTF . TRBJ1-2 TRBV28
CASSTGDSSTNEQFF . TRBJ2-1 TRBV5-4
CASSFGRGNTEAFF . TRBJ1-1 TRBV7-2
CASSQVRDSNYGYTF . TRBJ1-2 TRBV18
CATLGGGGSGELFF . TRBJ2-2 TRBV7-2
CASTAAGGVTDTQYF TRBD2 TRBJ2-3 TRBV9
CASSLGGPSYEQYF . TRBJ2-7 TRBV7-2
CASSFRLAGYNEQFF TRBD2 TRBJ2-1 TRBV28
CASSARTGGGNTIYF TRBD1 TRBJ1-3 TRBV9